The rows below give T cell receptor beta chains drawn from one sample of a study of blood T cell repertoires in COVID-19. The data were produced by immunoSEQ multiplex PCR, yet TCRdb's version contains in-frame clones alone and is incomplete. The sample holds approximately 180,000 clones, 75% to 90% seen once. Input material: PBMCs or T cells enriched from blood (not recorded which). These TCRs come from a man aged 35-49 years who had recovered from COVID-19. The CDR3 runs from the conserved cysteine through the conserved F or W.

>TRBV27|TRBJ1-5
CASSLNWQANQPQHF
>TRBV5-4|TRBJ2-2
CASSLDGRAGGELFF
>TRBV12-3/TRBV12-4|TRBJ2-5
CASRQHQTQYF
>TRBV15|TRBJ2-2
CATSRERGLGELFF
>TRBV28|TRBJ1-5
CASSLGGVPEGHF
>TRBV27|TRBJ1-2
CASSRGTALGYTF
>TRBV4-1|TRBJ2-7
CASSSRGLLYEQYF
>TRBV11-2|TRBJ1-3
CASTWGSQGSGNTIYF
>TRBV4-1|TRBJ1-1
CASSPPWATEAFF
>TRBV10-1|TRBJ1-2
CASSEGRGGNYGYTF
>TRBV11-1|TRBJ2-7
CASSRDRGYEQYF
>TRBV6-6|TRBJ2-7
CASSLEGSPAYEQYF
>TRBV7-9|TRBJ2-7
CASSSGGLAGNEQYF
>TRBV19|TRBJ1-6
CASRDSYNSPLHF
>TRBV5-6|TRBJ2-4
CASSSGTGNIQYF
>TRBV10-3|TRBJ1-2
CAISDNRGYGYTF
>TRBV12-3/TRBV12-4|TRBJ1-5
CASSLAGGQPQHF
>TRBV6-5|TRBJ1-2
CASSSVSGYGYTF
>TRBV5-8|TRBJ1-1
CASSLEPGGTEAFF
>TRBV7-8|TRBJ2-6
CASSLVRQSSGANVLTF
>TRBV5-1|TRBJ2-7
CASSFQTGTAPYEQYF
>TRBV5-1|TRBJ2-7
CASSFAGEDEQYF
>TRBV6-2/TRBV6-3|TRBJ2-7
CASSQSYYEQYF
>TRBV10-1|TRBJ1-6
CASSQGGNSPLHF
>TRBV30|TRBJ1-4
CAWGSNEKLFF
>TRBV3-1/TRBV3-2|TRBJ1-1
CASSRAGAGGGTEAFF
>TRBV29-1|TRBJ1-1
CSVGRSDEAFF
>TRBV7-3|TRBJ2-2
CASSSGQGAQNTGELFF
>TRBV28|TRBJ1-3
CASRNQGSTGNTIYF
>TRBV29-1|TRBJ1-1
CSVVRVLNTEAFF
>TRBV25-1|TRBJ1-4
CASSVVGGNEKLFF
>TRBV19|TRBJ2-5
CASSLGTGFSQETQYF
>TRBV2|TRBJ1-2
CASSEAGGSYGYTF
>TRBV9|TRBJ1-2
CASSLGRGELYGYTF
>TRBV29-1|TRBJ1-3
CSVRGTGGSWDSSGNTIYF
>TRBV7-3|TRBJ1-3
CASSQGTGTGNTIYF
>TRBV3-1/TRBV3-2|TRBJ1-4
CASSPVGFEKLFF
>TRBV2|TRBJ2-3
CASSEARRERTDTQYF
>TRBV24-1|TRBJ1-1
CATSDPGTEAFF
>TRBV6-1|TRBJ1-3
CASSVRVQASGNTIYF
>TRBV11-2|TRBJ2-2
CASSLTVDTGELFF
>TRBV2|TRBJ1-3
CASSDPGVRNTIYF
>TRBV29-1|TRBJ2-1
CSAPSPNEQFF
>TRBV10-2|TRBJ2-2
CASSDLAGGTGELFF
>TRBV5-8|TRBJ2-2
CASSQITSHRDRVVGELFF
>TRBV30|TRBJ1-4
CAWSTGYGGEKLFF
>TRBV19|TRBJ1-1
CASSISGAGGSPEAFF
>TRBV11-2|TRBJ2-1
CASSLGWTTALQQFF
>TRBV7-2|TRBJ2-2
CASSFTGGGELFF
>TRBV19|TRBJ1-5
CASSPQGHGQPQHF